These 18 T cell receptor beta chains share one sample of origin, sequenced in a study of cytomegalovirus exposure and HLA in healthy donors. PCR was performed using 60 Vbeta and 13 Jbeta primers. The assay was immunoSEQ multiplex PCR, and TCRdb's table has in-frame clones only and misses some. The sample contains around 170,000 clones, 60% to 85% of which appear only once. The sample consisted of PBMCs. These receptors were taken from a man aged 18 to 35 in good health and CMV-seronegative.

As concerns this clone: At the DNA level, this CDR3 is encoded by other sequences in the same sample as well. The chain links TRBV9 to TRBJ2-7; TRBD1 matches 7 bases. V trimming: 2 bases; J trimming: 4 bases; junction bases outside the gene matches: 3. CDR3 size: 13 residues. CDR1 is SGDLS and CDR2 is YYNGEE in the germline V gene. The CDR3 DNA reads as TGTGCCAGCAGCGTCGGGACAGCGTACGAGCAGTACTTC. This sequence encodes CASSVGTAYEQYF.

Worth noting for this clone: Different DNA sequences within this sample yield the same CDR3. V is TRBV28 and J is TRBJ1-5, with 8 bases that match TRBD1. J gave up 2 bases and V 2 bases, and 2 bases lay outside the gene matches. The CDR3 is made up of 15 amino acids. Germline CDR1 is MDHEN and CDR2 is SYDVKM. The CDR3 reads CASSLRGQGNQPQHF. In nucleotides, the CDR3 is TGTGCCAGCAGTTTAAGGGGACAGGGCAATCAGCCCCAGCATTTT. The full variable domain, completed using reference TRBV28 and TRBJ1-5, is DVKVTQSSRYLVKRTGEKVFLECVQDMDHENMFWYRQDPGLGLRLIYFSYDVKMKEKGDIPEGYSVSREKKERFSLILESASTNQTSMYLCASSLRGQGNQPQHFGDGTRLSIL.

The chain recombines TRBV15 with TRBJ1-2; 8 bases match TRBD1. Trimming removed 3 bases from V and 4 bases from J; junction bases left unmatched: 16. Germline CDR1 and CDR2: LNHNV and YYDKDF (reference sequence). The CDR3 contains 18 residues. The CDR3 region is CATSRPGPDRGPPYGYTF. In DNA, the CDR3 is TGTGCCACCAGCAGGCCAGGCCCTGACAGGGGACCCCCCTATGGCTACACCTTC.

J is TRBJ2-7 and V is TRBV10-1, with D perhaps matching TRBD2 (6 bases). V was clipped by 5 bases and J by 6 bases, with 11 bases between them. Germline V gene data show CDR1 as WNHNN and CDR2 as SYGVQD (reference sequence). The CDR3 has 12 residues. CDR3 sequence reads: CASSSGGSEQYF. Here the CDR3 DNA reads TGCGCCAGCAGTAGTGGAGGGAGCGAGCAGTACTTC.

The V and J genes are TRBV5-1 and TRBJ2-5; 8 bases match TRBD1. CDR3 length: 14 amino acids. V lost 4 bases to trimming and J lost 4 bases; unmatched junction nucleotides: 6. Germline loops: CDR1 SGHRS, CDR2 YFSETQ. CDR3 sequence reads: CASSPQGAGETQYF. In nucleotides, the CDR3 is TGCGCCAGCAGCCCTCAGGGGGCTGGAGAGACCCAGTACTTC.

CDR3 bases: TGTGCCAGTAGCCGGGCAGGGGCAGAGACCCAGTACTTC. Its translation is CASSRAGAETQYF. The gene calls are TRBV19 and TRBJ2-5; D possibly corresponds to TRBD1 (6 bases). Germline values: CDR1 LNHDA, CDR2 SQIVND (reference sequence). V lost 6 bases to trimming and J lost 4 bases, with 12 bases between them. The CDR3 totals 13 residues.

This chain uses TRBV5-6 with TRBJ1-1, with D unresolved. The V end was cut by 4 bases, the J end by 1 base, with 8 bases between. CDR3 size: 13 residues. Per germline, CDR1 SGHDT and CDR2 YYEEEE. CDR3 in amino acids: CASSRGRNTEAFF. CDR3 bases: TGTGCCAGCAGCCGCGGAAGGAACACTGAAGCTTTCTTT.

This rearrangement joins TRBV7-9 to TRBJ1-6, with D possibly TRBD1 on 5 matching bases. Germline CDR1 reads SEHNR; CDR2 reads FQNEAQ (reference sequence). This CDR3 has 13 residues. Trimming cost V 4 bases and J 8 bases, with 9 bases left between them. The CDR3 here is CASSWGVHSPLHF. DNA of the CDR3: TGTGCCAGCAGCTGGGGGGTTCATTCACCCCTCCACTTT. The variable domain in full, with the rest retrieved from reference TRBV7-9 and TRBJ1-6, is DTGVSQNPRHKITKRGQNVTFRCDPISEHNRLYWYRQTLGQGPEFLTYFQNEAQLEKSRLLSDRFSAERPKGSFSTLEIQRTEQGDSAMYLCASSWGVHSPLHFGNGTRLTVT.

CDR3 in amino acids: CASSIIGGGYNEQFF. In DNA, the CDR3 is TGTGCCAGTAGTATTATCGGCGGGGGTTACAATGAGCAGTTCTTC. V is TRBV19 and J is TRBJ2-1; 7 positions agree with TRBD2. J was trimmed by 4 bases and V by 3 bases; bases with no gene match: 6. Looked up from germline, CDR1 is LNHDA and CDR2 is SQIVND (reference sequence). The CDR3 consists of 15 residues.

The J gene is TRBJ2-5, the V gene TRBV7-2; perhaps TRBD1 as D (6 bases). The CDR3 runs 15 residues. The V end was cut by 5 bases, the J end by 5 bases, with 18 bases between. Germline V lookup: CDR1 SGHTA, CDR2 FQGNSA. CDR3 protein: CASSPCRGCEETQYF. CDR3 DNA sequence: TGTGCCAGCAGCCCTTGCAGGGGCTGCGAGGAGACCCAGTACTTC.

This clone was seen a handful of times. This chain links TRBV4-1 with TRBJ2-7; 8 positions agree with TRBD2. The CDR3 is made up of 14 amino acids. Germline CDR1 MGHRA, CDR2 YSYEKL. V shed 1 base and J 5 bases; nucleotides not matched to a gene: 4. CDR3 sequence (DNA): TGCGCCAGCAGCCAAGCCAGCGGGAGCCACGAGCAGTACTTC. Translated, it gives CASSQASGSHEQYF.

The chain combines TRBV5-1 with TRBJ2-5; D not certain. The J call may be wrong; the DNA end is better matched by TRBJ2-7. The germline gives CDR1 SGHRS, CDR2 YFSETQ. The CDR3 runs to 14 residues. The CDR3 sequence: CASSLEPFTYEQYF. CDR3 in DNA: TGCGCCAGCAGCTTGGAACCTTTCACCTACGAGCAGTACTTC.

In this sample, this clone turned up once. CDR3 in DNA: TGTGCCAGCTTAGCGGCGACAAAGAAGGATGGCTACACCTTC. Its protein product is CASLAATKKDGYTF. The rearrangement joins TRBV7-9 to TRBJ1-2; D uncertain. CDR3 size: 14 residues. The germline V gene has CDR1 SEHNR and CDR2 FQNEAQ (reference sequence). V was cut by 8 bases and J by 6 bases, with 19 bases left in between.

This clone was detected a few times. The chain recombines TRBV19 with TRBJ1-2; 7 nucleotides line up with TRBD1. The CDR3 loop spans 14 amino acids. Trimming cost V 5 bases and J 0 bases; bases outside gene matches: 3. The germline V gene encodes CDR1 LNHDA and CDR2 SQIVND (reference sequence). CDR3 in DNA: TGTGCCAGTAGTCACAGGGGCCCTAACTATGGCTACACCTTC. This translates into CASSHRGPNYGYTF.

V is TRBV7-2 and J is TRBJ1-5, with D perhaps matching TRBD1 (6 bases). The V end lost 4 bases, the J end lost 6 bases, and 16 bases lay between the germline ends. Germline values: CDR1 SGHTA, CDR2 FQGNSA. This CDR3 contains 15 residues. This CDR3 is CASSSTSGVGQPQHF. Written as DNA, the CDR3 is TGTGCCAGCAGCTCAACCTCAGGGGTCGGTCAGCCCCAGCATTTT.

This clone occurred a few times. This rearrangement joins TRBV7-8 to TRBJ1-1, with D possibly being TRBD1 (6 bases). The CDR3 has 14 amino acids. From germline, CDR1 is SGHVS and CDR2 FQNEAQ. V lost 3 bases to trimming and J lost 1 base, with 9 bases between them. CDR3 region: CASSFQGPNTEAFF. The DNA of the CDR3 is TGTGCCAGCAGCTTTCAGGGGCCGAACACTGAAGCTTTCTTT.

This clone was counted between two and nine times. CDR3 sequence reads: CASSQATELSTDTQYF. The CDR3 bases are TGTGCCAGCAGCCAAGCGACCGAACTAAGCACAGATACGCAGTATTTT. The J gene is TRBJ2-3, the V gene TRBV14, with no clear D. V was shortened by 1 base and J by 0 bases, with 11 bases between the two germline ends. The germline CDR1 and CDR2 sequences are SGHDN and FVKESK. This CDR3 comprises 16 residues.

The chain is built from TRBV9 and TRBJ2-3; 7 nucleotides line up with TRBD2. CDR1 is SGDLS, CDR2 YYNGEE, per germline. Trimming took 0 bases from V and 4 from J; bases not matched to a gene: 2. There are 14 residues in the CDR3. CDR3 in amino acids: CASSVGAGADTQYF. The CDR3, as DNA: TGTGCCAGCAGCGTAGGTGCGGGGGCAGATACGCAGTATTTT.